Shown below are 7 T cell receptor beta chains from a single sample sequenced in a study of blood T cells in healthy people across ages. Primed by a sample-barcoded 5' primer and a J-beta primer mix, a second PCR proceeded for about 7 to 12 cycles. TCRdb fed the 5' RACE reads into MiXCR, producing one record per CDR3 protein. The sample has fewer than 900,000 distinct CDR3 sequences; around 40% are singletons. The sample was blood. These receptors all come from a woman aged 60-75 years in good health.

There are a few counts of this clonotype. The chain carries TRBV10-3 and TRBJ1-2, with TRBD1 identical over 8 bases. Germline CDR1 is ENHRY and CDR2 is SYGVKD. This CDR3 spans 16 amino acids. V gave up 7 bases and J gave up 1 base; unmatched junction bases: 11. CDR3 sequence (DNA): TGTGCCATCAACGAACCCCGGACAGGGAGTAACTATGGCTACACCTTC. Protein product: CAINEPRTGSNYGYTF.

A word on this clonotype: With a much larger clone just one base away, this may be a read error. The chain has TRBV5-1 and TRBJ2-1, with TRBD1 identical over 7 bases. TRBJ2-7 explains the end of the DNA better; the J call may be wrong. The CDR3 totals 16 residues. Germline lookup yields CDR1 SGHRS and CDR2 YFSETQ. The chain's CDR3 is CASSLAGQASYNEQYF. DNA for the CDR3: TGCGCCAGCAGCTTGGCCGGACAGGCTTCCTACAATGAGCAGTACTTC.

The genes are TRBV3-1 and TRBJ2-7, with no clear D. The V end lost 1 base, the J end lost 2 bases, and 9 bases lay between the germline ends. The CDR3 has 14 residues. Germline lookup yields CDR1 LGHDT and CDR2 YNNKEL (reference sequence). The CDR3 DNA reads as TGTGCCAGCAGCCAAGTGAGTACAGCCTACGAGCAGTACTTC. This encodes CASSQVSTAYEQYF.

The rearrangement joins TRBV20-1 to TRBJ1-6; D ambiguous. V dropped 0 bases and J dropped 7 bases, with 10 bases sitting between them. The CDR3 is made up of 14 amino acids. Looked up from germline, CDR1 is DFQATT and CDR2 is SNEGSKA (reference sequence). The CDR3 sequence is CSARERLGNSPLHF. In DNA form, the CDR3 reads TGCAGTGCTAGAGAACGATTGGGAAATTCACCCCTCCACTTT.

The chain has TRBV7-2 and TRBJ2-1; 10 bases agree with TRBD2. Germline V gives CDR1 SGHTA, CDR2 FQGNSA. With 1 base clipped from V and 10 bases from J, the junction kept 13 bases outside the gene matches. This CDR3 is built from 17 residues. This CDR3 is CASSLVSGGAKLSEQFF. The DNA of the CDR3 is TGTGCCAGCAGCTTAGTGAGCGGGGGGGCTAAATTGAGCGAGCAGTTCTTC.

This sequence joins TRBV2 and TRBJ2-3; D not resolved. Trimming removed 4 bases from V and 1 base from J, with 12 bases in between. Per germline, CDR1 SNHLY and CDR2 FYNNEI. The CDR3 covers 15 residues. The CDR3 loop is CASSGVGDRTDTQYF. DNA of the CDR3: TGTGCCAGCAGTGGCGTCGGAGATCGCACAGATACGCAGTATTTT. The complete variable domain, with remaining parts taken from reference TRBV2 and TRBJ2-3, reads EPEVTQTPSHQVTQMGQEVILRCVPISNHLYFYWYRQILGQKVEFLVSFYNNEISEKSEIFDDQFSVERPDGSNFTLKIRSTKLEDSAMYFCASSGVGDRTDTQYFGPGTRLTVL.

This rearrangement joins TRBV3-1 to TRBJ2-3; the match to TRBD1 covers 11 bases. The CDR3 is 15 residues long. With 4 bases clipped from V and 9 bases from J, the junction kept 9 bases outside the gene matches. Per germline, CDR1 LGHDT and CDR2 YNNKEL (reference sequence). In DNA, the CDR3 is TGTGCCAGCAGCCCCCTTGGACAGGGGGCGCGGACGCAGTATTTT. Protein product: CASSPLGQGARTQYF.